The clone carrying this T cell receptor (beta chain) was counted only a few times. What it binds is unknown. As TCR cDNA was made by 5'RACE template switching, a universal primer site and UMIs were added. TCRdb processed the 5' RACE reads anew with MiXCR; each CDR3 protein has one entry. This sample carries fewer than 100,000 distinct CDR3 sequences, 4.5% to 6% of them seen once, and the ten largest clones take about two fifths. This sample is part of a study of T cells after yellow fever vaccination. The overall study: Fractions low in cell number were prepared with SMART-Seq v4 Ultra Low Input.

Study-wide results and limits: Most primary-vaccination clones recurred post-booster (just under 98% CD4, over 70% CD8). There was a possibility that FACS-sorted repertoires contained abundant clonotypes contaminating from the bulk population.

Trimming took 4 bases from V and 1 from J; bases not matched to a gene: 9. Germline CDR1 LNHDA, CDR2 SQIVND (reference sequence). CDR3 length: 17 amino acids. Sequenced material: CD8+ T cells sorted from PBMCs, taken 10 days after the yellow fever booster vaccination. The TCR was taken from a young man who received the YFV17D yellow fever vaccine. The V gene is TRBV19, the J gene TRBJ1-1; 10 nucleotides align to TRBD1. CDR3 coding DNA: TGTGCCAGTAGTAACCGGGACAGGGGTTTGGCGAACACTGAAGCTTTCTTT. It codes for CASSNRDRGLANTEAFF.